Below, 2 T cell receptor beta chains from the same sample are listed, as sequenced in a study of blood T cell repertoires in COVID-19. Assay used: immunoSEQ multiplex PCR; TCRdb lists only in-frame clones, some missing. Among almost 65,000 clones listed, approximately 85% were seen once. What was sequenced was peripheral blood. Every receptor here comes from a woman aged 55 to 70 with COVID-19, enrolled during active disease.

The CDR3: CASSPVGAKNIQYF. CDR3 nucleotides: TGCGCCAGCAGCCCGGTTGGAGCCAAAAACATTCAGTACTTC. This sequence joins TRBV4-1 and TRBJ2-4; no clear D gene. Germline CDR1 is MGHRA and CDR2 is YSYEKL. The CDR3 has 14 residues. The germline V and J ends were trimmed by 4 bases and 0 bases, with 7 bases remaining between them.

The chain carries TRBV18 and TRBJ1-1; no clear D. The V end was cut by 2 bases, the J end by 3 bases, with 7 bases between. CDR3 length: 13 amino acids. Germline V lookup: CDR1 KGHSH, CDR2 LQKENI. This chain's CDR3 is CASSPAGDTEAFF. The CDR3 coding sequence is TGTGCCAGCTCACCAGCCGGGGACACTGAAGCTTTCTTT.